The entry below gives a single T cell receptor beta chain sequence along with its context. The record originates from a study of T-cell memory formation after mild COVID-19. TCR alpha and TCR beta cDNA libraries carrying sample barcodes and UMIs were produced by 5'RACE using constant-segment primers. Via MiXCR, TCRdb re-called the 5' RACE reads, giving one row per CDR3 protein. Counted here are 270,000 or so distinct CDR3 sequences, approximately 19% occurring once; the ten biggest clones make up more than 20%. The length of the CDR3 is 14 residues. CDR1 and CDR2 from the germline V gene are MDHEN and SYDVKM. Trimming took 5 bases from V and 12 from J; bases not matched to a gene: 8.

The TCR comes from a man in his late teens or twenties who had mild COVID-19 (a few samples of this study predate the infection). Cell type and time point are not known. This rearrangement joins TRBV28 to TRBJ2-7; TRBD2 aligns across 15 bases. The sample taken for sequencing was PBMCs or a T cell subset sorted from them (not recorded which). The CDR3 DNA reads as TGTGCCAGCAGTACCCGGACTAGCGGGGGGGATACGTACGTC. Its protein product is CASSTRTSGGDTYV.